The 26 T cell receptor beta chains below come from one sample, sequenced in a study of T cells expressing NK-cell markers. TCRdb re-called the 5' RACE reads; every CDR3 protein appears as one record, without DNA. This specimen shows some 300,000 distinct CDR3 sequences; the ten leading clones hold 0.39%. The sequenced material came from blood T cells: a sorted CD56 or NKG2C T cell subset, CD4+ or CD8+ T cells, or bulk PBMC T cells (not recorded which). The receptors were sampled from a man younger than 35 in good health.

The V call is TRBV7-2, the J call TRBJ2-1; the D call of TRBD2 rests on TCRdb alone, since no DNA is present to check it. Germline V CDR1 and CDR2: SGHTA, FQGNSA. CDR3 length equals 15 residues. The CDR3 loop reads CASSKTSGAYNEQFF.

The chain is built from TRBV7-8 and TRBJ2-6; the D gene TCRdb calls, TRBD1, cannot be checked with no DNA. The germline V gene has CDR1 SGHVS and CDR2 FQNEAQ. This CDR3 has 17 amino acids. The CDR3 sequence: CASSGRDREAGANVLTF.

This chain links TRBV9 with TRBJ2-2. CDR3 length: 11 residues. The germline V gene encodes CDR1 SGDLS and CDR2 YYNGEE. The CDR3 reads CASSVSGELFF.

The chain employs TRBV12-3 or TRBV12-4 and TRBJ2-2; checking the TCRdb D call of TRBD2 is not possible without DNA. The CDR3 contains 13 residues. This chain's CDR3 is CASVAGGIGELFF.

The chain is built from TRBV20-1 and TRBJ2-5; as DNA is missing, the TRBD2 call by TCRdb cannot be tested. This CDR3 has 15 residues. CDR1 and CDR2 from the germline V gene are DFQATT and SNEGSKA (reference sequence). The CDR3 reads CSAVNSGRLQETQYF.

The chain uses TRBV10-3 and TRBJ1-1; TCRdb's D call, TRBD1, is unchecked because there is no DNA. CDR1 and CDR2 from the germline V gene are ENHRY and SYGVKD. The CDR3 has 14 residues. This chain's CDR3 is CAIGQGTPGPEAFF.

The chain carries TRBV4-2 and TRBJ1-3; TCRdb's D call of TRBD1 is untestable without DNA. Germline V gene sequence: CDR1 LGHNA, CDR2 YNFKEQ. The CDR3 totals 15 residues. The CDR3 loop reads CASSLGTGSGNTIYF.

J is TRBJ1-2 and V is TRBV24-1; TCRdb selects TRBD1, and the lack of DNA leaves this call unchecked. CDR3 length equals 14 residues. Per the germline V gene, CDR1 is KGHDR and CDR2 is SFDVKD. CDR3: CATSDPDRSYGYTF.

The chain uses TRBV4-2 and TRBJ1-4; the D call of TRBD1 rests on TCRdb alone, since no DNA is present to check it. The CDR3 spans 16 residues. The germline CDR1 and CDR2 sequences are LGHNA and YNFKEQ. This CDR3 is CASSPRSTGFNEKLFF.

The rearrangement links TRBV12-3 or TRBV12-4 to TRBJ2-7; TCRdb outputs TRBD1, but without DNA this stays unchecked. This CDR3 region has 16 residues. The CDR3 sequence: CASSYPGDRTPYEQYF.

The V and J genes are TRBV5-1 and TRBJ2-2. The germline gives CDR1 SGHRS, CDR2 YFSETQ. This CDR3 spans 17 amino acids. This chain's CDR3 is CASSSKIWPANTGELFF. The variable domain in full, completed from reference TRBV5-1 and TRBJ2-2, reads KAGVTQTPRYLIKTRGQQVTLSCSPISGHRSVSWYQQTPGQGLQFLFEYFSETQRNKGNFPGRFSGRQFSNSRSEMNVSTLELGDSALYLCASSSKIWPANTGELFFGEGSRLTVL.

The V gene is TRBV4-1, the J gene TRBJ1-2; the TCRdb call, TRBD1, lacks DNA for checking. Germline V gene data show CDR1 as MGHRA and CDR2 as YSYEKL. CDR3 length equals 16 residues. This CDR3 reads CASSQARDRGRDGYTF.

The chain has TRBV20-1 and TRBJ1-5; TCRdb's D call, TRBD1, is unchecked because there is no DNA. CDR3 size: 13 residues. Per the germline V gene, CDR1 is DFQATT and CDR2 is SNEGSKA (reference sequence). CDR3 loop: CSAQEYRGQPQHF.

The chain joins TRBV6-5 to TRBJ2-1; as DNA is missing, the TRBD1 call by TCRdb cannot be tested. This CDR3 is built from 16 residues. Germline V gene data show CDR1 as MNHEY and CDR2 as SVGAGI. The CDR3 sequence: CASSSWTGTGKNEQFF.

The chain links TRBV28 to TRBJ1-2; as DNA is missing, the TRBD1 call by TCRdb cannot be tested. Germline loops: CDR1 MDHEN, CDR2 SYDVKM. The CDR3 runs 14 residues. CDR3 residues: CASSGTATNYGYTF.

The CDR3 spells CSASRRGAGIQYF. V usage is TRBV20-1 and J usage is TRBJ2-4; absent DNA, TCRdb's TRBD1 call cannot be checked. There are 13 residues in the CDR3. CDR1 is DFQATT, CDR2 SNEGSKA, per germline (reference sequence).

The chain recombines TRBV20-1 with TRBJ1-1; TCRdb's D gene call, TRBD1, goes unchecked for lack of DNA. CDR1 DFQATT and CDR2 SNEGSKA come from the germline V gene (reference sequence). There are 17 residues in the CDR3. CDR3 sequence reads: CSAFTGTGGRVITEAFF.

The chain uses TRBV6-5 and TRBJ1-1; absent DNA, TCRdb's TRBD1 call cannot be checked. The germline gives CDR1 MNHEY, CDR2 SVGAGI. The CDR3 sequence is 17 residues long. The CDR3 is CASSYYLTGGAYTEAFF.

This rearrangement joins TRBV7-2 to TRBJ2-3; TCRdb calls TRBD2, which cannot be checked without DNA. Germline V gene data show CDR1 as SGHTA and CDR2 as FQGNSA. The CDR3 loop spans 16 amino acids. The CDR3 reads CASSLKAGVGEDTQYF.

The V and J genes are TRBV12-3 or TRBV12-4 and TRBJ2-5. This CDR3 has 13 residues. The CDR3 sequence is CASSLGQWETQYF.

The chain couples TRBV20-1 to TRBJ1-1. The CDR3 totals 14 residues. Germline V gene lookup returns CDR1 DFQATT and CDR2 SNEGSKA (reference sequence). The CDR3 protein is CSARVLGWRTEAFF.

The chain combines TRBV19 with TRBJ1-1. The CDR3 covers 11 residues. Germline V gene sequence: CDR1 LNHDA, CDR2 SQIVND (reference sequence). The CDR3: CASSFGQEAFF.

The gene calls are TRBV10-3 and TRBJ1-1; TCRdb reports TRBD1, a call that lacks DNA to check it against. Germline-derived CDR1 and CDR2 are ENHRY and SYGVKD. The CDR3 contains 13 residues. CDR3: CAISGQTNTEAFF.

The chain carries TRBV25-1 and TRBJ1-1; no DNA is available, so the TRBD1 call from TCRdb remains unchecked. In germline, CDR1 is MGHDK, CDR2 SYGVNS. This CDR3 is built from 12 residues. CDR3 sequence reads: CASRRDTVRAFF.

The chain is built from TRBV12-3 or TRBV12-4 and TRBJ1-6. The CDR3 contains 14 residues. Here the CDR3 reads CASSPRGRASPLHF.

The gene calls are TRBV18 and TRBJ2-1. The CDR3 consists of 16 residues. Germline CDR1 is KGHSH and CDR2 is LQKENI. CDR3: CASSPNSGDSYNEQFF.